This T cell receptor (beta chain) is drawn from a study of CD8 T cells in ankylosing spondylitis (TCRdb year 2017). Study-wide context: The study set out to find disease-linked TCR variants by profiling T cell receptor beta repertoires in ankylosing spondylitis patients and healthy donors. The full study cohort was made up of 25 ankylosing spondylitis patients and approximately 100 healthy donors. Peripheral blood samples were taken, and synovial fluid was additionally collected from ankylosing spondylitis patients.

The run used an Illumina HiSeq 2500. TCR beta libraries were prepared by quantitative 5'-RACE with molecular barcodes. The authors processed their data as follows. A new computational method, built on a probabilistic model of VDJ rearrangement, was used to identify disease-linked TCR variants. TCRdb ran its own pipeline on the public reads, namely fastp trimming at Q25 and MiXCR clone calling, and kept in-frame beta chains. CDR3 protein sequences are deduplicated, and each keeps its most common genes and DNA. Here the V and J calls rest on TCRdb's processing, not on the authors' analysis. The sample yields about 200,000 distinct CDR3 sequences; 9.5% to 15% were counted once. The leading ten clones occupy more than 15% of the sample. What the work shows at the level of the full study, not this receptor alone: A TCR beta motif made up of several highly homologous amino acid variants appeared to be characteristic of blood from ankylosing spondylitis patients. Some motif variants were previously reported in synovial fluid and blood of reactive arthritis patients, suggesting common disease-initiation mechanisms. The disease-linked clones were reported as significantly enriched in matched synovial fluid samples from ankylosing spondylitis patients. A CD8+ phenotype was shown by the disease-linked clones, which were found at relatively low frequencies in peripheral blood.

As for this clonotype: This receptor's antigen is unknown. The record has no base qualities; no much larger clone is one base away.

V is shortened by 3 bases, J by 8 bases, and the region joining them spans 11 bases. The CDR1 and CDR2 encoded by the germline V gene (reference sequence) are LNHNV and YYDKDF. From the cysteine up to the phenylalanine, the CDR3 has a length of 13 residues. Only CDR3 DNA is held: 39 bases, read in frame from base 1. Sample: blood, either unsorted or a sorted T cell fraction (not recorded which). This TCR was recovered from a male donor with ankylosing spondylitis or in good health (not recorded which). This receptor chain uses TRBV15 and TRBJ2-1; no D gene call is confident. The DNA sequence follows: TGTGCCACCAGCAGTCCTTGGCAGCATGAGCAGTTCTTC. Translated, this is CATSSPWQHEQFF.